These T cell receptor beta chains were read from a single sample in a study of T cell responses to AZD1222 COVID-19 vaccine. Sequencing used immunoSEQ multiplex PCR; TCRdb keeps in-frame clones, though not all of them. The repertoire holds fewer than 110,000 clones, 75% to 95% seen once, with 6.2% in the top ten. The specimen was peripheral blood, collected 28 days after the second AZD1222 dose. These receptors came from an adult who received the AZD1222 COVID-19 vaccine. Each CDR3 is given with its conserved first and last residue. The D gene is left open where the match is weak. Size is stated for part of the rows, as once, few or many counts, or as a class when the clone is expanded.

J,V,size,length,D,DNA,CDR3
TRBJ1-1,TRBV3-1/TRBV3-2,NA,14,NA,TGTGCCAGCAGCCAAGCCCTACTCACAGGGGAAGCTTTCTTT,CASSQALLTGEAFF
TRBJ1-4,TRBV11-1,NA,13,NA,TGTGCCAGCAGCTACCGACAAAATGAAAAACTGTTTTTT,CASSYRQNEKLFF
TRBJ2-5,TRBV27,NA,15,TRBD2,TGTGCCAGCAGTAGCCCGGCTAGCGGTATGGAGACCCAGTACTTC,CASSSPASGMETQYF
TRBJ2-3,TRBV12-5,NA,15,NA,TGTGCTAGTGGGACGGGAACGCTTGTTCGAGATACGCAGTATTTT,CASGTGTLVRDTQYF
TRBJ2-7,TRBV27,NA,13,NA,TGTGCCAGCAGTTTCCCAGGGGCCCCCGAGCAGTACTTC,CASSFPGAPEQYF
TRBJ2-1,TRBV27,NA,14,NA,TGTGCCAGCAGTTCAGGGAGTACCTACAATGAGCAGTTCTTC,CASSSGSTYNEQFF
TRBJ1-4,TRBV11-2,NA,14,TRBD1,TGTGCCAGCAGCCCTGGGACAGGGCTCGAAAAACTGTTTTTT,CASSPGTGLEKLFF
TRBJ2-3,TRBV7-2,NA,14,TRBD2,TGTGCCACCAATCTGGGCGGGAGTCTAGATACGCAGTATTTT,CATNLGGSLDTQYF
TRBJ2-7,TRBV19,NA,14,NA,TGTGCCAGTAAAGGGGCCCGCTGGTATGACGAGCAGTACTTC,CASKGARWYDEQYF
TRBJ2-7,TRBV29-1,NA,14,TRBD1,TGCAGCGTCCGAGGAGGGACAGGGGTGGACGAGCAGTACTTC,CSVRGGTGVDEQYF
TRBJ1-2,TRBV12-3/TRBV12-4,NA,13,NA,TGTGCCAGCAGTTTAGGAGGGAGAGGTGGCTACACCTTC,CASSLGGRGGYTF
TRBJ1-3,TRBV5-8,NA,16,NA,TGTGCCAGCAGCCCGCACACCCGGGGTGGAGGAAACACCATATATTTT,CASSPHTRGGGNTIYF
TRBJ1-5,TRBV7-2,NA,14,NA,TGTGCCAGCGCAATTTATTTTAGCAATCAGCCCCAGCATTTT,CASAIYFSNQPQHF
TRBJ2-7,TRBV18,NA,15,NA,TGTGCCAGCTCACCAAGGGGCAGGGTTTCCTCCGAGCAGTACTTC,CASSPRGRVSSEQYF
TRBJ1-2,TRBV5-1,NA,14,TRBD1,TGCGCCAGCAGCTCCGGGACAGGGACCTATGGCTACACCTTC,CASSSGTGTYGYTF
TRBJ1-1,TRBV27,NA,16,NA,TGTGCCAGCCGCATGCCTTCAGAAGGCGCGCACACTGAAGCTTTCTTT,CASRMPSEGAHTEAFF
TRBJ1-5,TRBV30,NA,13,NA,TGTGCCTGCGGGGAGTATAGCAATCAGCCCCAGCATTTT,CACGEYSNQPQHF
TRBJ1-1,TRBV7-9,NA,13,NA,TGTGCCAGCAGCTTGTCGGGTGACACTGAAGCTTTCTTT,CASSLSGDTEAFF
TRBJ1-2,TRBV5-4,once,13,NA,TGTGCCAGCAGCTTTGGACGAATCTATGGCTACACCTTC,CASSFGRIYGYTF
TRBJ1-1,TRBV19,NA,13,NA,TGTGCCAGTAGACCCTGGGTCGGGACTGAAGCTTTCTTT,CASRPWVGTEAFF
TRBJ1-4,TRBV3-1/TRBV3-2,NA,15,NA,TGTGCCAGCAGCCAAGATGTAGCAACTAATGAAAAACTGTTTTTT,CASSQDVATNEKLFF
TRBJ1-4,TRBV4-1,NA,17,NA,TGCGCCAGCAGCCAAAAATCACCCGGGGCAACTAATGAAAAACTGTTTTTT,CASSQKSPGATNEKLFF
TRBJ1-2,TRBV4-1,NA,15,NA,TGCGCCAGCAGCCAAGATGCCGGGACCAACTATGGCTACACCTTC,CASSQDAGTNYGYTF
TRBJ2-7,TRBV12-3/TRBV12-4,NA,13,TRBD1,TGTGCCAGCAGTTTCCCGGGACAGGGGTCCCAGTACTTC,CASSFPGQGSQYF
TRBJ2-3,TRBV7-6,NA,14,TRBD1,TGTGCCAGCAGCCAGGGGGCCTCCCCAGATACGCAGTATTTT,CASSQGASPDTQYF
TRBJ1-6,TRBV11-2,NA,16,TRBD1,TGTGCCAGCAGCACCTCTTGGACAGGGGGAAATTCACCCCTCCACTTT,CASSTSWTGGNSPLHF
TRBJ2-7,TRBV9,NA,14,TRBD1,TGTGCCAGCAGCGCTGGGGACAGTCCCTACGAGCAGTACTTC,CASSAGDSPYEQYF
TRBJ2-5,TRBV11-3,NA,13,TRBD2,TGTGCCAGCAGTTTACTAGCGGGGGAGACCCAGTACTTC,CASSLLAGETQYF
TRBJ1-6,TRBV28,NA,17,TRBD1,TGTGCCAGCAGCCGTGACAGGGCTCGATCCTATAATTCACCCCTCCACTTT,CASSRDRARSYNSPLHF
TRBJ2-7,TRBV5-1,NA,12,NA,TGCGCCAGCAGCTTGAATGGGAGGGAGCAGTACTTC,CASSLNGREQYF
TRBJ2-3,TRBV9,NA,15,NA,TGTGCCAGCAGCGTCACAACTCCTAGCACAGATACGCAGTATTTT,CASSVTTPSTDTQYF